These T cell receptor beta chains were read from a single sample in a study of response to subunit inactivated influenza vaccine. A single record per CDR3 protein comes from TCRdb applying MiXCR to the RT-PCR reads. The data show about 500,000 distinct CDR3 sequences, 13% seen once. The sample consisted of PBMCs from blood, taken about 6 weeks after vaccination. The receptors here all came from a man aged 45 to 65 who received an inactivated influenza vaccine. CDR3s include the opening cysteine and the closing phenylalanine or tryptophan. D genes are given only for firm matches. Some rows mark clone size as missing; the rest say once, few, many or name a class of expanded clone.

j_call d_call v_call clone_size cdr3_aa cdr3_nt
TRBJ2-1 . TRBV20-1 few CSASGLGPYNEQFF TGCAGTGCATCGGGACTGGGGCCTTACAATGAGCAGTTCTTC
TRBJ1-5 . TRBV10-3 . CAISRTARDQPQHF TGTGCCATCAGCAGGACAGCTAGGGATCAGCCCCAGCATTTT
TRBJ2-5 . TRBV7-9 . CASSLELTTQETQYF TGTGCCAGCAGCTTAGAATTGACAACCCAAGAGACCCAGTACTTC
TRBJ2-1 . TRBV7-2 few CASGSYLAMGEQFF TGTGCCAGCGGTTCATATCTAGCAATGGGGGAGCAGTTCTTC
TRBJ1-1 . TRBV20-1 many CSARALDGTEAFF TGCAGTGCTAGAGCACTTGATGGGACTGAAGCTTTCTTT
TRBJ2-3 TRBD2 TRBV3-1 . CASSPGGTATDTQYF TGTGCCAGCAGTCCCGGGGGGACCGCCACAGATACGCAGTATTTT
TRBJ2-3 . TRBV5-6 few CASSLGLEADTQYF TGTGCCAGCAGCTTGGGACTAGAAGCAGATACGCAGTATTTT
TRBJ2-4 . TRBV20-1 few CSAKGHLAKNIQYF TGCAGTGCTAAGGGACATCTAGCCAAAAACATTCAGTACTTC
TRBJ1-2 . TRBV20-1 many CSARSVQEGPNGYTF TGCAGTGCTAGATCGGTACAGGAGGGCCCTAATGGCTACACCTTC
TRBJ2-1 . TRBV12-3/TRBV12-4 . CASGESSYNEQFF TGTGCCAGCGGGGAAAGCTCCTACAATGAGCAGTTCTTC
TRBJ2-5 TRBD1 TRBV27 few CASSGGTGVLEETQYF TGTGCCAGCAGTGGCGGGACAGGGGTGCTCGAAGAGACCCAGTACTTC
TRBJ2-5 . TRBV20-1 few CSARPRNSGFQETQYF TGCAGTGCTAGACCCAGGAATAGCGGATTCCAAGAGACCCAGTACTTC
TRBJ2-3 TRBD2 TRBV12-3/TRBV12-4 few CASSLAFTSGNTDTQYF TGTGCCAGCAGTTTAGCTTTTACTAGCGGGAACACAGATACGCAGTATTTT
TRBJ2-1 . TRBV20-1 once CSARDVYGETYNEQFF TGCAGTGCTAGAGATGTTTACGGAGAAACTTACAATGAGCAGTTCTTC
TRBJ1-4 . TRBV20-1 . CSATREPNNEKLFF TGCAGTGCTACAAGGGAGCCGAATAATGAAAAACTGTTTTTT
TRBJ2-5 . TRBV12-3/TRBV12-4 . CASSLAAGVQETQYF TGTGCCAGCAGTTTAGCGGCAGGGGTCCAAGAGACCCAGTACTTC
TRBJ1-2 . TRBV7-9 few CASSLVGGGRTYGYTF TGTGCCAGCAGCTTAGTGGGCGGAGGACGGACCTATGGCTACACCTTC
TRBJ2-5 TRBD1 TRBV5-1 few CASTPTGTSGTQYF TGCGCCAGCACGCCGACAGGGACGAGCGGGACCCAGTACTTC
TRBJ2-5 . TRBV15 . CATTGVEQTQYF TGTGCCACCACCGGGGTGGAACAGACCCAGTACTTC
TRBJ2-5 . TRBV4-3 few CASSHEGLGTQYF TGCGCCAGCAGCCATGAAGGGCTGGGGACCCAGTACTTC
TRBJ2-5 . TRBV25-1 few CASSDPGALQETQYF TGTGCCAGCAGTGATCCGGGAGCACTCCAAGAGACCCAGTACTTC
TRBJ2-1 . TRBV12-3/TRBV12-4 many CASSLGSPYNEQFF TGTGCCAGCAGTTTGGGGAGTCCCTACAATGAGCAGTTCTTC
TRBJ2-1 . TRBV7-6 many CASGFAGLEQFF TGTGCCAGTGGCTTTGCAGGCCTAGAGCAGTTCTTC
TRBJ2-2 . TRBV6-5 many CASTLLYTGELFF TGTGCCAGCACTCTACTTTACACCGGGGAGCTGTTTTTT
TRBJ1-1 TRBD1 TRBV6-5 few CASREDRAAFF TGTGCCAGCAGAGAGGACAGGGCGGCTTTCTTT
TRBJ1-6 TRBD1 TRBV12-3/TRBV12-4 . CASTITLLWGQGDNSPLHF TGTGCCAGCACCATTACTCTTCTTTGGGGACAGGGCGATAATTCACCCCTCCACTTT
TRBJ2-2 TRBD2 TRBV28 . CASSGTRQAGELFF TGTGCCAGCAGTGGGACTAGGCAAGCCGGGGAGCTGTTTTTT
TRBJ2-1 TRBD2 TRBV5-6 many CASSLKTSGTNEQFF TGTGCCAGCAGCTTGAAAACTAGCGGGACGAATGAGCAGTTCTTC
TRBJ2-1 TRBD2 TRBV29-1 . CSVEDLAVAYNEQFF TGCAGCGTTGAAGATCTAGCGGTAGCCTACAATGAGCAGTTCTTC
TRBJ1-6 . TRBV12-3/TRBV12-4 few CASSFGGDLGSPLHF TGTGCCAGCAGTTTCGGTGGAGACCTCGGGTCACCCCTCCACTTT
TRBJ1-3 . TRBV12-3/TRBV12-4 . CASSPDGSGNTIYF TGTGCCAGCAGTCCAGACGGCTCTGGAAACACCATATATTTT
TRBJ1-6 . TRBV7-3 many CASSLSEAGLNSPLHF TGTGCCAGCAGCTTATCTGAGGCAGGGCTTAATTCACCCCTCCACTTT
TRBJ1-1 TRBD1 TRBV6-1 . CASRSQGVMNTEAFF TGTGCCAGCAGAAGTCAGGGGGTAATGAACACTGAAGCTTTCTTT
TRBJ2-1 TRBD2 TRBV6-2/TRBV6-3 . CASSYGGLAGVLNEQFF TGTGCCAGCAGTTACGGTGGACTAGCGGGAGTGCTCAATGAGCAGTTCTTC
TRBJ1-5 . TRBV18 . CASSPQDNRNQPQHF TGTGCCAGCTCACCACAGGACAACCGCAATCAGCCCCAGCATTTT
TRBJ2-5 . TRBV18 . CASSPPTGEGIQYF TGTGCCAGCTCACCACCGACAGGAGAGGGGATCCAGTACTTC
TRBJ2-7 . TRBV7-6 . CASSAREFGEQYF TGTGCCAGCAGCGCACGGGAGTTCGGCGAGCAGTACTTC
TRBJ2-7 . TRBV12-2 . CASRRTDGIYEQYF TGTGCAAGTCGCCGAACCGACGGGATCTACGAGCAGTACTTC
TRBJ1-5 TRBD1 TRBV6-1 . CASSPQDSTGLPNQPQHF TGTGCCAGCAGCCCCCAGGACTCGACAGGGCTCCCCAATCAGCCCCAGCATTTT
TRBJ2-7 . TRBV6-6 . CASSTGVLYEQYF TGTGCCAGCAGCACGGGGGTGCTCTACGAGCAGTACTTC
TRBJ2-2 TRBD2 TRBV9 few CASSVTPGLAGGNTGELFF TGTGCCAGCAGCGTCACCCCGGGACTAGCGGGAGGGAACACCGGGGAGCTGTTTTTT
TRBJ1-5 TRBD1 TRBV28 few CASSSGQGNNQPQHF TGTGCCAGCAGTTCGGGACAGGGGAACAATCAGCCCCAGCATTTT